The entry that follows covers one T cell receptor beta chain sequence. This entry belongs to a study of blood T cell repertoires in COVID-19. Measured with immunoSEQ multiplex PCR; TCRdb has only the in-frame clones, and not every one. The sample contains about 160,000 clones, around 82% of which appear only once. V dropped 2 bases and J dropped 14; count of bases not matched to a gene: 7. Germline lookup yields CDR1 SGHRS and CDR2 YFSETQ. This CDR3 has 13 residues. Sequences were obtained from PBMCs or T cells enriched from blood (not recorded which). The sequence derives from a man in his 60s who had recovered from COVID-19. This chain uses TRBV5-1 with TRBJ1-6, with 7 bases identical to TRBD1. CDR3 loop: CASSLNRGYTLHF. The CDR3 DNA is TGCGCCAGCAGCTTAAACAGGGGATACACCCTCCACTTT.